The entry below describes one TCR beta chain. The data stem from a study of control samples from healthy donors and cancer patients. Assay used: immunoSEQ multiplex PCR; TCRdb lists only in-frame clones, some missing. The profile covers 150,000 to 200,000 clones, with 85% to 90% appearing a single time and approximately 4.9% taken by the ten largest. This CDR3 has 16 residues. CDR1 and CDR2 (germline): LNHDA, SQIVND (reference sequence). V lost 5 bases to trimming and J lost 1 base; unmatched junction nucleotides: 5. The sequence was obtained from a woman aged 30 to 39 in good health. The sequenced sample was blood. V and J are TRBV19 and TRBJ1-5; 10 bases map to TRBD1. The CDR3 loop is CASSPRQGASNQPQHF. The CDR3 DNA reads TGTGCCAGTAGTCCCCGACAGGGGGCGAGCAATCAGCCCCAGCATTTT.